The clone carrying this TCR beta chain showed up many times. Its target is not known. Bulk TCR libraries used previously described methods and listed TCR primers. TCRdb reanalysed the PCR reads using MiXCR and keeps one entry per CDR3 protein. The sample lists 62,000 or so distinct CDR3 sequences; 15% to 20% were seen once. The CD8+CD4-CCR7+CD45RA+ phenotype defined the sorted naive CD8 T cells. This entry belongs to a study of molecular identifiers for immune sequencing clone quantification. Study outcomes and limitations: Clones that had above 20 RNA copies took up over 97% of effector molecules but under 1% in naive cells. Spiked Jurkat TCR RNA equal to one cell could reportedly be picked out among 900,000 to 1,000,000 naive cells.

Sequenced material: naive CD8+ T cells from blood, with Jurkat cell RNA spiked in. Subset in this sample: FACS-sorted CD8+CD4-CCR7+CD45RA+ naive T cells. The TCR sequence derives from a human donor in good health. Some libraries in this study had Jurkat cell RNA spiked in.

The CDR3, as DNA: TGCAGCGTGAAGCGTATTGGCACTGAAGCTTTCTTT. Translating gives CSVKRIGTEAFF. This chain uses TRBV29-1 with TRBJ1-1; D is undetermined. CDR1 and CDR2 from the germline V gene are SQVTM and ANQGSEA. Between the trimmed V and J ends, which lost 6 bases and 4 bases, there was a span of 12 bases. The length of the CDR3 is 12 residues.